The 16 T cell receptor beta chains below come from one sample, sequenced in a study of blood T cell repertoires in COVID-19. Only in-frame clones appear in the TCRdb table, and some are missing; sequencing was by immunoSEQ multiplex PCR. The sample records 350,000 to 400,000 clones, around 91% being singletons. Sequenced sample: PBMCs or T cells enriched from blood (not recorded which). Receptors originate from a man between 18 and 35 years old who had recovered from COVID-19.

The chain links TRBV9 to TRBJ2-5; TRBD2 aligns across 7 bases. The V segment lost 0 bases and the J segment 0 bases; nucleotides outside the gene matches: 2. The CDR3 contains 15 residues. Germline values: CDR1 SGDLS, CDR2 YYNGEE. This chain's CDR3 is CASSVGTSDQETQYF. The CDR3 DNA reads TGTGCCAGCAGCGTAGGTACTAGCGACCAAGAGACCCAGTACTTC. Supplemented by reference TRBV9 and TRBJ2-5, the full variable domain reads DSGVTQTPKHLITATGQRVTLRCSPRSGDLSVYWYQQSLDQGLQFLIQYYNGEERAKGNILERFSAQQFPDLHSELNLSSLELGDSALYFCASSVGTSDQETQYFGPGTRLLVL.

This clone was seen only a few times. The CDR3: CASTPLRQTGELFF. CDR3 sequence (DNA): TGTGCCAGCACCCCGCTGCGTCAAACCGGGGAGCTGTTTTTT. The chain employs TRBV2 and TRBJ2-2; the D is unclear. V lost 7 bases to trimming and J lost 5 bases, with 14 bases between them. Germline loops: CDR1 SNHLY, CDR2 FYNNEI. The length of the CDR3 is 14 residues.

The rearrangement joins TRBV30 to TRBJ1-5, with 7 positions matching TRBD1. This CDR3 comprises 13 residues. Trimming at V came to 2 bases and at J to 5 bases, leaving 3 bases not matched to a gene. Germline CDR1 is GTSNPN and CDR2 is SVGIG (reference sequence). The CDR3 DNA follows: TGTGCCTGGAGTACAACAGGGGATCAGCCCCAGCATTTT. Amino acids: CAWSTTGDQPQHF.

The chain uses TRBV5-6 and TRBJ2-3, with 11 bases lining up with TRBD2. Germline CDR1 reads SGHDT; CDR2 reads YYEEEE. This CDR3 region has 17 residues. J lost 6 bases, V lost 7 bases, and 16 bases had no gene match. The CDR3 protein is CASLPPGLAVDADTQYF. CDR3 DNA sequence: TGTGCCAGCCTCCCTCCGGGACTAGCGGTAGACGCCGATACGCAGTATTTT.

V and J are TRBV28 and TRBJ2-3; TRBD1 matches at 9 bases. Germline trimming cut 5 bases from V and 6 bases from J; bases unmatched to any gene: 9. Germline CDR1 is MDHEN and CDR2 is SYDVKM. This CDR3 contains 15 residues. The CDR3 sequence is CASSQQGAIRDTQYF. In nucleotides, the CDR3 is TGTGCCAGCAGTCAACAGGGGGCTATTAGGGATACGCAGTATTTT. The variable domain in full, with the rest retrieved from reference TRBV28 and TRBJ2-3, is DVKVTQSSRYLVKRTGEKVFLECVQDMDHENMFWYRQDPGLGLRLIYFSYDVKMKEKGDIPEGYSVSREKKERFSLILESASTNQTSMYLCASSQQGAIRDTQYFGPGTRLTVL.

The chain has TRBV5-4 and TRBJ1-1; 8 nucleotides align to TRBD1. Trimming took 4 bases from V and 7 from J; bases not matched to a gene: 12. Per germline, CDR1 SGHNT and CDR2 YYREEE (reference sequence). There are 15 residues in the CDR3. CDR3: CASSTPDRGRGEAFF. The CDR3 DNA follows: TGTGCCAGCAGCACCCCTGACAGGGGTCGGGGTGAAGCTTTCTTT.

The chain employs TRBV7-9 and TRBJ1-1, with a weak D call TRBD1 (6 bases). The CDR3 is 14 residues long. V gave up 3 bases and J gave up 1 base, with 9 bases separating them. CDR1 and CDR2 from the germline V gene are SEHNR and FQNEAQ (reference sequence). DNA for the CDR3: TGTGCCAGCAGCTTTGGCAGGGGGAACACTGAAGCTTTCTTT. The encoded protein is CASSFGRGNTEAFF.

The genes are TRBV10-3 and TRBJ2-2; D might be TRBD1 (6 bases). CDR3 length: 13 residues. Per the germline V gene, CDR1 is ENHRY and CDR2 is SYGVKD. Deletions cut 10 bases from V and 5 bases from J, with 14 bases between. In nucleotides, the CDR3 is TGTGCCACATCAGGGGTAGGGACCGGGGAGCTGTTTTTT. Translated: CATSGVGTGELFF.

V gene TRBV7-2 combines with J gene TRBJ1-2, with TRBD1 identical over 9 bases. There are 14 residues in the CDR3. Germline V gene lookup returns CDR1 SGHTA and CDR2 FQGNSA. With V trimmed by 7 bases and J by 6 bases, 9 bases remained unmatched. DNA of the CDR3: TGTGCCAGCACCCACAGGACAGGGGTAAATGGCTACACCTTC. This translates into CASTHRTGVNGYTF.

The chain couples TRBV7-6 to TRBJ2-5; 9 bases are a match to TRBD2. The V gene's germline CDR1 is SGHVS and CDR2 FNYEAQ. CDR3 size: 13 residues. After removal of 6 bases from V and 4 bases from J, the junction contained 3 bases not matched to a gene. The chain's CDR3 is CASSSSGIETQYF. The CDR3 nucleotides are TGTGCCAGCAGTTCTAGCGGGATAGAGACCCAGTACTTC.

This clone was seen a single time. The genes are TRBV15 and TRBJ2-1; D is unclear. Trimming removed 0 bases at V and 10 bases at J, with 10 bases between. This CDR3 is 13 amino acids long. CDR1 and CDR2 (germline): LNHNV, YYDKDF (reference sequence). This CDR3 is CATSRDPGREQFF. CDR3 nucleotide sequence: TGTGCCACCAGCAGAGATCCCGGCAGGGAGCAGTTCTTC.

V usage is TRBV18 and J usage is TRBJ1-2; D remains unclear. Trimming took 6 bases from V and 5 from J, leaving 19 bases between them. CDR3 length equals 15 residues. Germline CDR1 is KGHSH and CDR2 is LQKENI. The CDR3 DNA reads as TGTGCCAGCTCCGAGACACCTACCCGGTGGTATGGCTACACCTTC. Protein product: CASSETPTRWYGYTF.

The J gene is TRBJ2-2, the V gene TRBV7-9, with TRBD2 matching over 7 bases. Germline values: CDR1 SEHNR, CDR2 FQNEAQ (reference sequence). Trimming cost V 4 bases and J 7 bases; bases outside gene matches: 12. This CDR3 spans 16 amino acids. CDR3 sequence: CASSSPAGVLVGELFF. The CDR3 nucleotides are TGTGCCAGCAGCTCCCCCGCGGGGGTTTTGGTCGGGGAGCTGTTTTTT.

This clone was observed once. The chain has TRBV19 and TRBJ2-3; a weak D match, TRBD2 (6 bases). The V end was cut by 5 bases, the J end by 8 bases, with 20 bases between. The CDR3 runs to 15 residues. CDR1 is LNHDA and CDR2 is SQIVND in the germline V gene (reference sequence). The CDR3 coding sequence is TGTGCCAGTAGTGGTGGGACTTCCCACGGAGGTACGCAGTATTTT. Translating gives CASSGGTSHGGTQYF.

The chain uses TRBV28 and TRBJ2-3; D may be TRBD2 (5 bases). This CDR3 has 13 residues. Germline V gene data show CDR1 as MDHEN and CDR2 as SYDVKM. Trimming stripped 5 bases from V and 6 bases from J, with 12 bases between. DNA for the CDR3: TGTGCCAGCAGTCAAGCGGAGGCGGATACGCAGTATTTT. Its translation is CASSQAEADTQYF. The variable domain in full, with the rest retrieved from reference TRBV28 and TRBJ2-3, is DVKVTQSSRYLVKRTGEKVFLECVQDMDHENMFWYRQDPGLGLRLIYFSYDVKMKEKGDIPEGYSVSREKKERFSLILESASTNQTSMYLCASSQAEADTQYFGPGTRLTVL.

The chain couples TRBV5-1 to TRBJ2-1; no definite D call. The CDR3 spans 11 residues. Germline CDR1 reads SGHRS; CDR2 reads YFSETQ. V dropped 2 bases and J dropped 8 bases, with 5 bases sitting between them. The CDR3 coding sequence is TGCGCCAGCAGCTTCGGAGATGAGCAGTTCTTC. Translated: CASSFGDEQFF. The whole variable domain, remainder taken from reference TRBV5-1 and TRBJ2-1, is KAGVTQTPRYLIKTRGQQVTLSCSPISGHRSVSWYQQTPGQGLQFLFEYFSETQRNKGNFPGRFSGRQFSNSRSEMNVSTLELGDSALYLCASSFGDEQFFGPGTRLTVL.